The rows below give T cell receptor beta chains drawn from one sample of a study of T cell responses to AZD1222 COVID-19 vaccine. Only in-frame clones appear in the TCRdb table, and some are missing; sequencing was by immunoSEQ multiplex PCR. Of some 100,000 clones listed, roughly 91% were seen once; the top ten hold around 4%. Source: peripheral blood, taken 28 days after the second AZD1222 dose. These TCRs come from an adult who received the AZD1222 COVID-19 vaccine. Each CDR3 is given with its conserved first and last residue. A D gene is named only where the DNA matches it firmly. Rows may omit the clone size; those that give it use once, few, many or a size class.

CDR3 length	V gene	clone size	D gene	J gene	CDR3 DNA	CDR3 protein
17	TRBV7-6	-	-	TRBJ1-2	TGTGCCAGCAGCTTGGGGGAGGTTGAGGGGCTTGCCTTAGGCTACACCTTC	CASSLGEVEGLALGYTF
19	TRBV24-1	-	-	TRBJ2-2	TGTGCCACCAGTGGGTCGGACAGGGGACATTCGGGGGGGGTCCGGGAGCTGTTTTTT	CATSGSDRGHSGGVRELFF
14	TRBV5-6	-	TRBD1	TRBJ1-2	TGTGCCAGCGGACGACGACAGGGCGGCTATGGCTACACCTTC	CASGRRQGGYGYTF
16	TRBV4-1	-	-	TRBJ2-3	TGCGCCAGCAGGGGGTTCGATGAAAAAAGCACAGATACGCAGTATTTT	CASRGFDEKSTDTQYF
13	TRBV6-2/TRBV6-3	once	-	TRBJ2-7	TGTGCCAGCAGTAGGACGTTGAACTACGAGCAGTACTTC	CASSRTLNYEQYF
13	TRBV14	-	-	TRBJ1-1	TGTGCCAGCAGCCAGACCCAGGGAACTGAAGCTTTCTTT	CASSQTQGTEAFF
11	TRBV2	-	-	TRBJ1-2	TGTGCCAGCAGCCCTGAGAGGGGCTACACCTTC	CASSPERGYTF
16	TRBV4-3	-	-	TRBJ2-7	TGCGCCAGCAGCCAAGCTTCGGGCAGGGGATTATACGAGCAGTACTTC	CASSQASGRGLYEQYF
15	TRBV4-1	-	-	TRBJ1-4	TGCGCCAGCAGCCAACAGAGCAGGGGTGGTGAAAAACTGTTTTTT	CASSQQSRGGEKLFF
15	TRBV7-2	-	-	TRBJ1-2	TGTGCCAGCAGTACTGCCAGGGGAGCGCCTACTGGCTACACCTTC	CASSTARGAPTGYTF
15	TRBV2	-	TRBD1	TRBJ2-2	TGTGCCAGCAGAGGGACAGGGGACGTTTCCGGGGAGCTGTTTTTT	CASRGTGDVSGELFF
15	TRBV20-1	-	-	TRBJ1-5	TGCAGTGCTAGTCCCCCATCCTTGGGCGATCAGCCCCAGCATTTT	CSASPPSLGDQPQHF
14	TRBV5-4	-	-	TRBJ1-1	TGTGCCAGCAGCTTGGAGGGGTTGGGCACTGAAGCTTTCTTT	CASSLEGLGTEAFF
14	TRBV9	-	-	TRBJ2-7	TGTGCCAGCAGCGCCCAAGTACAGAGCTACGAGCAGTACTTC	CASSAQVQSYEQYF
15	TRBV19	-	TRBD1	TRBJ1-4	TGTGCCAGTAGTATAGCTGGGCGGACAGGGGAAAAACTGTTTTTT	CASSIAGRTGEKLFF
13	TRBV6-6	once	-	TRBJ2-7	TGTGCCAGCAGTTACGGCGAGGGGGGCGAGCAGTACTTC	CASSYGEGGEQYF
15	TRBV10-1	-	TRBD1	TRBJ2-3	TGCGCCAGCACCAAGAAACAGGGGAGCACAGATACGCAGTATTTT	CASTKKQGSTDTQYF
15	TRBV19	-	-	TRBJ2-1	TGTGCCAGTAGTATTTTGAAAAGGGAAAACAATGAGCAGTTCTTC	CASSILKRENNEQFF
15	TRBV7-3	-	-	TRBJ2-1	TGTGCCAGCAGCCGGGACTTCCCCCCCTACAATGAGCAGTTCTTC	CASSRDFPPYNEQFF
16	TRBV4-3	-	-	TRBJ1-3	TGCGCCAGCAGCCAAGATTTCAGGATCTCTGGAAACACCATATATTTT	CASSQDFRISGNTIYF
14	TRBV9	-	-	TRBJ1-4	TGTGCCAGCAGCGTCGAGGGGGGCGGTGAAAAACTGTTTTTT	CASSVEGGGEKLFF
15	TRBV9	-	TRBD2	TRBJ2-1	TGTGCCAGCAGCCCAAGCGCACTAGCGAGCAATGAGCAGTTCTTC	CASSPSALASNEQFF
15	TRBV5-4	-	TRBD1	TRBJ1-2	TGTGCCACCCGACCCCCGGACAGGGCCTTCTATGGCTACACCTTC	CATRPPDRAFYGYTF
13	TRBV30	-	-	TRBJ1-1	TGTGCCTGGAGTCCTAACACCTGGGCTGAAGCTTTCTTT	CAWSPNTWAEAFF
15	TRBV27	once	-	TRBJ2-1	TGTGCCAGCAGTTTATGGGTTGATTTCTACAATGAGCAGTTCTTC	CASSLWVDFYNEQFF
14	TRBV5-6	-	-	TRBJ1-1	TGTGCCAGCAGCCCCTCCGGGTACGACACTGAAGCTTTCTTT	CASSPSGYDTEAFF
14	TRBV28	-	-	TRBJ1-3	TGTGCCAGCAGTTTGGGGGGCTCTGGAAACACCATATATTTT	CASSLGGSGNTIYF
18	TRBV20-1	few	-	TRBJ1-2	TGCAGTGCTAGTCGCCTTCGTTGGGAAGTCGACTTCTCCTATGGCTACACCTTC	CSASRLRWEVDFSYGYTF
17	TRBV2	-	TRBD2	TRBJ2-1	TGTGCCAGCATGGTGGTAGGGACTAGCGGGGGTACGGGTGAGCAGTTCTTC	CASMVVGTSGGTGEQFF
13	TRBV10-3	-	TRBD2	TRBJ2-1	TGTGCCATCAAAGCGGGAGAGAACAATGAGCAGTTCTTC	CAIKAGENNEQFF
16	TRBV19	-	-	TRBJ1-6	TGTGCCAGTAGTATAGATTCGGCAGGCAATAATTCACCCCTCCACTTT	CASSIDSAGNNSPLHF
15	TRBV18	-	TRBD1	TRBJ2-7	TGTGCCAGCTCACCCTACAGGGGGAGGACCTACGAGCAGTACTTC	CASSPYRGRTYEQYF
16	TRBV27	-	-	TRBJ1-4	TGTGCCAGCAGTTTATTCGGGACAACCCGGAATGAAAAACTGTTTTTT	CASSLFGTTRNEKLFF
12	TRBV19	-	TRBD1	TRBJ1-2	TGTGCCAGTAGTGGTAACAGGGGCGGCTACACCTTC	CASSGNRGGYTF
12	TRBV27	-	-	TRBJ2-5	TGTGCCAGCAGTTTCGGGGAGGAGACCCAGTACTTC	CASSFGEETQYF
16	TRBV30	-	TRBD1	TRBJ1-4	TGTGCCTGGAGTGTAGGGGACAGGGTTCCTAATGAAAAACTGTTTTTT	CAWSVGDRVPNEKLFF
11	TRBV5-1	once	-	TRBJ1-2	TGCGCCAGCAGCTTGGACAACGGCTACACCTTC	CASSLDNGYTF
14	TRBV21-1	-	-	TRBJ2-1	TGTGCCAGCAGCAAAGCCGGTCAAAACAATGAGCAGTTCTTC	CASSKAGQNNEQFF
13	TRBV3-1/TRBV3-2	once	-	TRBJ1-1	TGTGCCAGCAGCCAAGGGAGGGGCACTGAAGCTTTCTTT	CASSQGRGTEAFF
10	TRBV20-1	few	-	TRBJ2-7	TGCAGTGCCGACGGGATTGAGCAGTACTTC	CSADGIEQYF
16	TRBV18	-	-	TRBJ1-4	TGTGCCAGCTCACCCTTCCGGGACGGCCCTAATGAAAAACTGTTTTTT	CASSPFRDGPNEKLFF
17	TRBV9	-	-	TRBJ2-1	TGTGCCAGCAGCGTAGCTTCACCGGGGGACTCCTACAATGAGCAGTTCTTC	CASSVASPGDSYNEQFF